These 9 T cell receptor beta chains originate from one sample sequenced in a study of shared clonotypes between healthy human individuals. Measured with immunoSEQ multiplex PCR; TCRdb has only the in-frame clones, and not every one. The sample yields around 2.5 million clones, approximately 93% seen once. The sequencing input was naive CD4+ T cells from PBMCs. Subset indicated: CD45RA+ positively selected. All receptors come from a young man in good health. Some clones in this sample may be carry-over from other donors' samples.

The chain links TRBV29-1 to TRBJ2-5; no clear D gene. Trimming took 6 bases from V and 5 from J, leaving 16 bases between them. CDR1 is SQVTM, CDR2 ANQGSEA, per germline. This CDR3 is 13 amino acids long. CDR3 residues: CSVRYVLGETQYF. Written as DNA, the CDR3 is TGCAGCGTGCGCTACGTGCTGGGGGAGACCCAGTACTTC.

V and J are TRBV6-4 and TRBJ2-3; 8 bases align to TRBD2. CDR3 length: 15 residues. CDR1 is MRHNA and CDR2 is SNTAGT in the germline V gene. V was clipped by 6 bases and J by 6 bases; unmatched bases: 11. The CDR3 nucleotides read TGTGCCAGCAGGGCACGGGAGCGGGAGTCGGATACGCAGTATTTT. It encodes CASRARERESDTQYF.

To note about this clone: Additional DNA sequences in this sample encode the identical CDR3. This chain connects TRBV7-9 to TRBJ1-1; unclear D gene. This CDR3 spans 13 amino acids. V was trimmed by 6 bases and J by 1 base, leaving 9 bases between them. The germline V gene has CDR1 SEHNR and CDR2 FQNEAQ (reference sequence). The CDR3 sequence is CASSSQENTEAFF. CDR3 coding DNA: TGTGCCAGCAGTAGTCAGGAGAACACTGAAGCTTTCTTT.

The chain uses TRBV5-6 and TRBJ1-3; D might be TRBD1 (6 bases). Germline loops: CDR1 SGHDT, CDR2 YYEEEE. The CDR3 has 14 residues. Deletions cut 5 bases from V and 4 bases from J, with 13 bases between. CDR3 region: CASSLQGTGNTIYF. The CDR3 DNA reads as TGTGCCAGCAGTTTACAGGGCACAGGAAACACCATATATTTT.

CDR3 region: CASSQNAAGPDTQYF. The CDR3 region has the DNA TGCGCCAGCAGCCAAAATGCCGCGGGGCCAGATACGCAGTATTTT. The chain links TRBV4-3 to TRBJ2-3, with a weak D call TRBD2 (6 bases). Between the trimmed V and J ends, which lost 2 bases and 4 bases, there was a span of 13 bases. The V gene's germline CDR1 is LGHNA and CDR2 YSLEER. The CDR3 sequence is 15 residues long.

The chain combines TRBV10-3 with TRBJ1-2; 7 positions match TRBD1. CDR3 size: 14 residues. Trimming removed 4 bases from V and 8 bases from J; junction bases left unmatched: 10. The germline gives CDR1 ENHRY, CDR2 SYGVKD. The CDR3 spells CAISARQGRYGYTF. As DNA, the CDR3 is TGTGCCATCAGTGCCAGACAGGGCCGGTACGGCTACACCTTC.

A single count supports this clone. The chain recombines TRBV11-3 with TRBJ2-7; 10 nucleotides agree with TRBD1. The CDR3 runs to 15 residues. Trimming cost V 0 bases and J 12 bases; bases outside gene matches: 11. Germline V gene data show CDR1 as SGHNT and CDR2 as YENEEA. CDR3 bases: TGTGCCAGCAGCTTAGATCTAGGGACAGGGGTTTTACGGTACTTC. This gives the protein CASSLDLGTGVLRYF. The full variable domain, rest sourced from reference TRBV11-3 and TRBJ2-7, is EAGVVQSPRYKIIEKKQPVAFWCNPISGHNTLYWYLQNLGQGPELLIRYENEEAVDDSQLPKDRFSAERLKGVDSTLKIQPAELGDSAVYLCASSLDLGTGVLRYFGPGTRLTVT.

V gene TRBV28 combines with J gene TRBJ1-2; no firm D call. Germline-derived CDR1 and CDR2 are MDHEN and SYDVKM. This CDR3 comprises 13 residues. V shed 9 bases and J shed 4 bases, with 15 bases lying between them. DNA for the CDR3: TGTGCCAGAAGCCCTTCGGAGGGCTATGGCTACACCTTC. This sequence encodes CARSPSEGYGYTF.

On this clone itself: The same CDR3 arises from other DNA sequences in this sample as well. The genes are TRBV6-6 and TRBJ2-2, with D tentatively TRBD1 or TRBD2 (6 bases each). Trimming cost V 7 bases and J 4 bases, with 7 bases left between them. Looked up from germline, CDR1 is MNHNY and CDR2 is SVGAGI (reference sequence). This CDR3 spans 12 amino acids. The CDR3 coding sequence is TGTGCCAGCAAGGGGGGCACCGGGGAGCTGTTTTTT. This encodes CASKGGTGELFF.